This T cell receptor (beta chain) stems from a study of shared clonotypes between healthy human individuals. Whole-study context: There were three CD4 naive, three CD4 memory, two CD8 naive and one CD8 memory plates per donor.

This clone was recorded once. Antigen specificity is unknown. Authors' processing steps: ImmunoSEQ sequences covered only the junction and lacked quality scores; filtering therefore differed. Sequencing used immunoSEQ multiplex PCR; TCRdb keeps in-frame clones, though not all of them. V, J and clone size reflect that table, while D and trimming were determined from the DNA. The sample lists roughly 530,000 clones, 90% to 96% occurring once. Overall study findings and caveats: Non-shared clonotypes had lower generation probabilities than those shared by all four donors.

Sequencing input: naive CD4+ T cells sorted from blood. The subset: CD45RA+ positively selected. The sequence was obtained from a woman aged 25 to 39 in good health.

CDR3 sequence: CSSPASGRVETQYF. In DNA, the CDR3 is TGCAGCTCCCCGGCTAGCGGGAGAGTGGAGACCCAGTACTTC. V usage is TRBV29-1 and J usage is TRBJ2-5; TRBD2 matches 10 bases. The junction had 11 bases not matched to a gene; V was cut back by 8 bases and J by 5 bases. CDR1 and CDR2 from the germline V gene are SQVTM and ANQGSEA. CDR3 length: 14 residues.